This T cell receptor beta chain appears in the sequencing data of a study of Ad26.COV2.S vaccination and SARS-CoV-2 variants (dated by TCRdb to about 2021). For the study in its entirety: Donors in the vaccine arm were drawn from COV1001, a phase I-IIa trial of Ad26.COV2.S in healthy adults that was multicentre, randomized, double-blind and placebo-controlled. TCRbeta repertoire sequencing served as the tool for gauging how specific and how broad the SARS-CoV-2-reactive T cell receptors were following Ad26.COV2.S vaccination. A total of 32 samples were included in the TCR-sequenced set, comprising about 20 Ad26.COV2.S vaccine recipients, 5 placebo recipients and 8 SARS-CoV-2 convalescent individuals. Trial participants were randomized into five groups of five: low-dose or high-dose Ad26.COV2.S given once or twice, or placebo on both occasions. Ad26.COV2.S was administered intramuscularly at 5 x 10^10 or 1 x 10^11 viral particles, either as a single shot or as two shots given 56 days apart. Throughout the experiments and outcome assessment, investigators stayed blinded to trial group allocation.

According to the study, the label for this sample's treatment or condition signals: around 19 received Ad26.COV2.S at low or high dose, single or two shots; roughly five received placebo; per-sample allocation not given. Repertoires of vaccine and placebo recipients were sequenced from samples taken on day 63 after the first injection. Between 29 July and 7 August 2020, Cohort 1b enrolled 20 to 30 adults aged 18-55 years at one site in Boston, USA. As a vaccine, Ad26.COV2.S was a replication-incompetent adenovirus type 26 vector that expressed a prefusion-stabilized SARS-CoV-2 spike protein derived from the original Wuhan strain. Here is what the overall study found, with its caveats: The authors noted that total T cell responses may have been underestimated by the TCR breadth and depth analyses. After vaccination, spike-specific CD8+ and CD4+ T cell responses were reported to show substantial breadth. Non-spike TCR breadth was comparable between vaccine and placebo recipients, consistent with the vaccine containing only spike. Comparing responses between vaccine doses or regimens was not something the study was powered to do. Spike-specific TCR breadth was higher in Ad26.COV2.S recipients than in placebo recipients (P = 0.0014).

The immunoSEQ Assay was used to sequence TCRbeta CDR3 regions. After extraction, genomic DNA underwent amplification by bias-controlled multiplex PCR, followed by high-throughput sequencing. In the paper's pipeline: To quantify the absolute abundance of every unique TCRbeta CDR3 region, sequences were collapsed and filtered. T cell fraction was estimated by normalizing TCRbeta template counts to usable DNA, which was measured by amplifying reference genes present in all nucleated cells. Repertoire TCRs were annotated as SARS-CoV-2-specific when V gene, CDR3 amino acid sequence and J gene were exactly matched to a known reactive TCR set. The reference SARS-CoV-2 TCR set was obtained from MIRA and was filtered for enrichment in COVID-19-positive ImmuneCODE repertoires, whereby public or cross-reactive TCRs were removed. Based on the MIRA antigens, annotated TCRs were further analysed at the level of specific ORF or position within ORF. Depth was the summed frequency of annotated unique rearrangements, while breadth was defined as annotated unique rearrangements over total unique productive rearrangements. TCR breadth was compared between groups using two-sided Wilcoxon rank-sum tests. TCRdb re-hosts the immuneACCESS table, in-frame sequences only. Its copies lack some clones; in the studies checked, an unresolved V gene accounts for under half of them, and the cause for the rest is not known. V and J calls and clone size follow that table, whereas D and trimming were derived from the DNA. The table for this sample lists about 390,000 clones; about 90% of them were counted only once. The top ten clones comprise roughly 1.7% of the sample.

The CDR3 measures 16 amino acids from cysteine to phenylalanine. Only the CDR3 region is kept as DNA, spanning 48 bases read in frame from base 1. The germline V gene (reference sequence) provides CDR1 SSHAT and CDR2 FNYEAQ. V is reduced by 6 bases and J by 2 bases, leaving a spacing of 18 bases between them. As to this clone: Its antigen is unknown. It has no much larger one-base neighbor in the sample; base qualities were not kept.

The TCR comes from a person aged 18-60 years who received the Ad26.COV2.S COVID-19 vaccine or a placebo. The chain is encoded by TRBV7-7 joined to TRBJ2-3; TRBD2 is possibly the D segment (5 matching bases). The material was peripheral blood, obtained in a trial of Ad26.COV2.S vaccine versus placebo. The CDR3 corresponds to CASRSPHSGITDTQYF. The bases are TGTGCCAGCAGAAGTCCCCACTCGGGGATCACAGATACGCAGTATTTT.